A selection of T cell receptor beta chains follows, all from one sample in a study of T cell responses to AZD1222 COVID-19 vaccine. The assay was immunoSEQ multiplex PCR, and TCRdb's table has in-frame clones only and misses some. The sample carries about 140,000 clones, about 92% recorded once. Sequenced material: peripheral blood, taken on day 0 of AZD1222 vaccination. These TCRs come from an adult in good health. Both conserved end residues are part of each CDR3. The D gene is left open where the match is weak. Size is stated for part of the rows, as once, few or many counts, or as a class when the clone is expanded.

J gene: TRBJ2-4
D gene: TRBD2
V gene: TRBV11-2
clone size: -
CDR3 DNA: TGTGCCAGCAGGTGGACTAGCGGCGGAAACATTCAGTACTTC
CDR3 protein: CASRWTSGGNIQYF

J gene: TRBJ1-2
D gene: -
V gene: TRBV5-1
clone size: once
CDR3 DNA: TGCGCCAGCAGCTTGGTCTTAGGGGCCTCTATAGGCTACACCTTC
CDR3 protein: CASSLVLGASIGYTF

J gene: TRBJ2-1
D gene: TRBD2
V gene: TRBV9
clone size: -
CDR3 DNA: TGTGCCAGCAGCGAGGAGGGAGGGCCCTACAATGAGCAGTTCTTC
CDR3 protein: CASSEEGGPYNEQFF

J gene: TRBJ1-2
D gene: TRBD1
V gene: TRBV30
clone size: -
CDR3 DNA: TGTGCCTGGGGGGACAGGGGTAACTATGGCTACACCTTC
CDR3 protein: CAWGDRGNYGYTF

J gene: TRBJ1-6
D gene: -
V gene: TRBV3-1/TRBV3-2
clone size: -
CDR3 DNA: TGTGCCAGCAGCCGCTCGCGCGGACTCTATAATTCACCCCTCCACTTT
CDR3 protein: CASSRSRGLYNSPLHF

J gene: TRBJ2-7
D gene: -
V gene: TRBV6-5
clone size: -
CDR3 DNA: TGTGCCATCCTGACAGGAATTTACGAGCAGTACTTC
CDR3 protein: CAILTGIYEQYF

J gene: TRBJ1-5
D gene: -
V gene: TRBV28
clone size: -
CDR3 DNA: TGTGCCAGCAGCCCGGAGGGGCCCCAGCATTTT
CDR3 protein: CASSPEGPQHF

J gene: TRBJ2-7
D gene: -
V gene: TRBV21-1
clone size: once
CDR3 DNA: TGTGCCAGCAGCAAAGGGGGCCGGGGTGCCTACGAGCAGTACTTC
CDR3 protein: CASSKGGRGAYEQYF

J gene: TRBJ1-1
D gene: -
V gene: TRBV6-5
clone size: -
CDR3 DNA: TGTGCCAGCAGTTACGGGACCACTGAAGCTTTCTTT
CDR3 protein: CASSYGTTEAFF

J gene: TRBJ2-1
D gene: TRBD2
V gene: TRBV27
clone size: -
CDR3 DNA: TGTGCCACCCAGGGTTGGCGGGAGACGAACAATGAGCAGTTCTTC
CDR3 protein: CATQGWRETNNEQFF

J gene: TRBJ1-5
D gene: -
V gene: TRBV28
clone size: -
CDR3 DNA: TGTGCCAGCAGGGGACATTTGAAGGGGCCCCAGCATTTT
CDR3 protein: CASRGHLKGPQHF

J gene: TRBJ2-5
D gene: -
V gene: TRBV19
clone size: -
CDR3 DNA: TGTGCCAGTAGTAAAATACGGGACACCCTCGGTCAAGAGACCCAGTACTTC
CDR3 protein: CASSKIRDTLGQETQYF

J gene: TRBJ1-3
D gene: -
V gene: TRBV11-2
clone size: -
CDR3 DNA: TGTGCCAGCAGATCCAAGAGCTCTGGAAACACCATATATTTT
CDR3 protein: CASRSKSSGNTIYF

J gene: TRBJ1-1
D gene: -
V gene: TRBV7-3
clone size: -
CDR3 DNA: TGTGCCAGCAGGACTAATGGGAGGAACACTGAAGCTTTCTTT
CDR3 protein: CASRTNGRNTEAFF

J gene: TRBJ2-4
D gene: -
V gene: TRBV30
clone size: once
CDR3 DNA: TGTGCCTGGAGTGTAGGTCGCGGGGCCAAAAACATTCAGTACTTC
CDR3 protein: CAWSVGRGAKNIQYF

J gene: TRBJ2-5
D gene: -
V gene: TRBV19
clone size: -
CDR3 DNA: TGTGCCAGTAGTATCATCGGGACACCTTTACGGGGGCAAGAGACCCAGTACTTC
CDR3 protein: CASSIIGTPLRGQETQYF

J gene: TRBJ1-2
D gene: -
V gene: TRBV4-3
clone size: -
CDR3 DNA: TGCGCCAGCAGCCAAGATTGGCAGGGGAACTATGGCTACACCTTC
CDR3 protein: CASSQDWQGNYGYTF

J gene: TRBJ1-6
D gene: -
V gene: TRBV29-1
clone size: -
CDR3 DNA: TGCAGCGTAGAACCCGGGACGGAGAGCTCACCCCTCCACTTT
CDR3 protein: CSVEPGTESSPLHF

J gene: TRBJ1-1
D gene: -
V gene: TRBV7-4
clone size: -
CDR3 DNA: TGTGCCAGCAGCTTCAGAAATCGGGACAATGTTTACACTGAAGCTTTCTTT
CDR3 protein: CASSFRNRDNVYTEAFF

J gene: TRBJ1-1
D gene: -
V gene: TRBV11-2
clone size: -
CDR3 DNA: TGTGCCAGCAGCTTGCAAGAATTCACTGAAGCTTTCTTT
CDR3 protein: CASSLQEFTEAFF

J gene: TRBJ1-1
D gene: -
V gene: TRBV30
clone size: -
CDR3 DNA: TGTGCCTGGAGGAGAAGGACCGAGAACACTGAAGCTTTCTTT
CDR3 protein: CAWRRRTENTEAFF

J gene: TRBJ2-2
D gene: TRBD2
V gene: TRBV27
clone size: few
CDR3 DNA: TGTGCCAGCAGCTCTAGCGGGGCCGGGGAGCTGTTTTTT
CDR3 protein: CASSSSGAGELFF

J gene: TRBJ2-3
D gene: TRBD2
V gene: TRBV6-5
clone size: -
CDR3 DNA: TGTGCCAGCAGTTACGAGGTAGCGGGATCCACAGATACGCAGTATTTT
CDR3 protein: CASSYEVAGSTDTQYF

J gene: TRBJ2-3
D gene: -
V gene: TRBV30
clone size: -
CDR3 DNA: TGTGCCTGGTTCTCCTCTCAGGGGCCAGATACGCAGTATTTT
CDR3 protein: CAWFSSQGPDTQYF

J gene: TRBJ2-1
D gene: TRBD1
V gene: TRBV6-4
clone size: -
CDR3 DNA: TGTGCCAGCAGTGTCGGGACAGGGGGCAATGAGCAGTTCTTC
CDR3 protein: CASSVGTGGNEQFF

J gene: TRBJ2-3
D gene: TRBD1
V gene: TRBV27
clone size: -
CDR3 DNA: TGTGCCAGCAGTTTAGGGCAGGGGGCCATCACAGATACGCAGTATTTT
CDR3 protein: CASSLGQGAITDTQYF

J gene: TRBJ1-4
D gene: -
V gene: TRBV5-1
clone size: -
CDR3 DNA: TGCGCCAGCAGCTTTGGCCAGGTCCGCCTCGCAACTAATGAAAAACTGTTTTTT
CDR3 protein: CASSFGQVRLATNEKLFF

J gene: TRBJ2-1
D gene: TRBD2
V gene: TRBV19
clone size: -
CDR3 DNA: TGTGCCAGTAGCCCACGGGCGGTTGCGGCGGGAGGCTCTGAGCAGTTCTTC
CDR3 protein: CASSPRAVAAGGSEQFF

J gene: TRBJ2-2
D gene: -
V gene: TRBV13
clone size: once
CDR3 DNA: TGTGCCAGCAGCCCCCGAGGGGCCGGGGAGCTGTTTTTT
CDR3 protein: CASSPRGAGELFF

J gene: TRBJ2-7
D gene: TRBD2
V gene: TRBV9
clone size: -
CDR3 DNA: TGTGCCAGCAGCGTAGCCACTGTGACTAGCGGAGCAACCTACGAGCAGTACTTC
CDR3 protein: CASSVATVTSGATYEQYF

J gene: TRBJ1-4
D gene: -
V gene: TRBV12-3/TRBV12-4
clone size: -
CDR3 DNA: TGTGCCACCACGGGCAGGGAAGAAGAAAAACTGTTTTTT
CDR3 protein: CATTGREEEKLFF

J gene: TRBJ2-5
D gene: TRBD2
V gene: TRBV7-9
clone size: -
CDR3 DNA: TGTGCCAGCACCCCCAGGGCGGGAGGTTTAGTGGAGACCCAGTACTTC
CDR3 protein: CASTPRAGGLVETQYF

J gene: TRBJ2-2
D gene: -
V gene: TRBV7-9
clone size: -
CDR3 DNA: TGTGCCAGCAGCTTCAACAGCCCCGGGGAGCTGTTTTTT
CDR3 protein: CASSFNSPGELFF

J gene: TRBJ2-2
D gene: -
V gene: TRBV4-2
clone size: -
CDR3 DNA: TGTGCCAGCAGCCCGACTTCTCCCGGGGAGCTGTTTTTT
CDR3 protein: CASSPTSPGELFF

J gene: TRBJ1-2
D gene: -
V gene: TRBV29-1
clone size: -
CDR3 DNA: TGCAGCGTTGACGGATTGCAAAGCTATGGCTACACCTTC
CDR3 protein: CSVDGLQSYGYTF

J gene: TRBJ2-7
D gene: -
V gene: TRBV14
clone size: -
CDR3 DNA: TGTGCCAGCAGCCAAGATAGACGTACGTACGAGCAGTACTTC
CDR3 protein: CASSQDRRTYEQYF

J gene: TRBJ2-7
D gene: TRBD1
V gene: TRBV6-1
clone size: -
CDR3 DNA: TGTGCCAGCAGTGAAGCGCTCCGGACAGGGATTAGGTCCTACGAGCAGTACTTC
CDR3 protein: CASSEALRTGIRSYEQYF

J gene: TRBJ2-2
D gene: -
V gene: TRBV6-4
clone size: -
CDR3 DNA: TGTGCCAGCAGTGACTCGGGAGGTAGTAGCGACACCGGGGAGCTGTTTTTT
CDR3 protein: CASSDSGGSSDTGELFF

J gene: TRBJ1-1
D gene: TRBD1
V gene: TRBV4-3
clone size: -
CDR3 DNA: TGCGCCAGCAGCCGCGTCGACAGGGTCGGAACTGAAGCTTTCTTT
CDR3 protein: CASSRVDRVGTEAFF

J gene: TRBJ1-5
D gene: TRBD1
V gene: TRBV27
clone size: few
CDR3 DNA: TGTGCCAGCAGTTCGAACAGGGGACTGATTAGCAATCAGCCCCAGCATTTT
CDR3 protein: CASSSNRGLISNQPQHF

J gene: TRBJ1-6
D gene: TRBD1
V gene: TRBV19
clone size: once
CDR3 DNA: TGTGCCAGTAGTTGGACAGGGGGCTCTCCGGATTCACCCCTCCACTTT
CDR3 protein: CASSWTGGSPDSPLHF

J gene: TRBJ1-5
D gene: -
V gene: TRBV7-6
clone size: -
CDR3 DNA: TGTGCCAGCAGCTTAGTAGGGCGGGGGCAGCCCCAGCATTTT
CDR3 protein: CASSLVGRGQPQHF

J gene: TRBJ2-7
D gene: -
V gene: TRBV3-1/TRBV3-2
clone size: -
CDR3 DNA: TGTGCCAGCAGCCAAGAAGGCGGGATAGACGAGCAGTACTTC
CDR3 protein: CASSQEGGIDEQYF

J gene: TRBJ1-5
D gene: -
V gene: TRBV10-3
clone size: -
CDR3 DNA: TGTGCCATCAGTGAATTCGAGGGAGGTAATCAGCCCCAGCATTTT
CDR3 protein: CAISEFEGGNQPQHF

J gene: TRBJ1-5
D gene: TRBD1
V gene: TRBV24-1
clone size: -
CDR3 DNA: TGTGCCACCCAAGGGACAGGATCTTTCAATCAGCCCCAGCATTTT
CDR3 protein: CATQGTGSFNQPQHF

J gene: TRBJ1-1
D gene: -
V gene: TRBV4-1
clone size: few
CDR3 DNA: TGCGCCAGCCGCGGGCCGTTGGTGAACACTGAAGCTTTCTTT
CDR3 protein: CASRGPLVNTEAFF

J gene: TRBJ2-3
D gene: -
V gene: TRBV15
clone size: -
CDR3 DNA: TGTGCCACCAGTCCGCCGGGACGCGCTATTGAGGATACGCAGTATTTT
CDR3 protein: CATSPPGRAIEDTQYF

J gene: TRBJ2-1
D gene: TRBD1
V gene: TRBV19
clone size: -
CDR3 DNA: TGTGCCAGTTTCGGACAGGGGACGTCTGAGCAGTTCTTC
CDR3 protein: CASFGQGTSEQFF

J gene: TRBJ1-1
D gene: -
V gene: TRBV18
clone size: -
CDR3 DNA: TGTGCCAGCTCTGTGGACACTGAAGCTTTCTTT
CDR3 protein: CASSVDTEAFF

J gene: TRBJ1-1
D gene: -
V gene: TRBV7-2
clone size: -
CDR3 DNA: TGTGCCAGCAGCTTACAGTTCTTCGGTGAAGCTTTCTTT
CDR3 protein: CASSLQFFGEAFF

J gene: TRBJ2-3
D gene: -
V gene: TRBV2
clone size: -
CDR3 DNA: TGTGCCAGTACGTTGGGGACAGATACGCAGTATTTT
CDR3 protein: CASTLGTDTQYF

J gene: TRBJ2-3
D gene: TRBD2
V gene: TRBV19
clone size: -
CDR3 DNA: TGTGCCAGTAGCCAAGGGGGGGCTAGCGGGAGTTTGTATTTT
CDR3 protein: CASSQGGASGSLYF

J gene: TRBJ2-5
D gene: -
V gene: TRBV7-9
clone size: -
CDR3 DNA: TGTGCCAGCAGCTTAGCCGGGGCCGGGGAGACCCAGTACTTC
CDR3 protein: CASSLAGAGETQYF

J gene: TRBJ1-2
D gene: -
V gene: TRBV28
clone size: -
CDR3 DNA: TGTGCCAGCAGTTTTTCTACTTATGGCTACACCTTC
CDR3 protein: CASSFSTYGYTF

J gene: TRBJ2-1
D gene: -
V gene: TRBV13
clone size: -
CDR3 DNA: TGTGCCAGCAGCCTCCCCGGGACCCCCTACAATGAGCAGTTCTTC
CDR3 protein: CASSLPGTPYNEQFF

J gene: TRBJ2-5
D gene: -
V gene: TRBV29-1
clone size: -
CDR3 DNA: TGCAGCGTTGACGCCCAGAGGGAGACCCAGTACTTC
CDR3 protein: CSVDAQRETQYF

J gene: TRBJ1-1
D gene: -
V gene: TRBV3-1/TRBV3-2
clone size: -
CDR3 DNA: TGTGCCAGCAGCCAAGTTGGACAGTTTAACACTGAAGCTTTCTTT
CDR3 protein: CASSQVGQFNTEAFF